Following are 29 T cell receptor beta chains from one sample sequenced in a study of cytomegalovirus exposure and HLA in healthy donors. Assay used: immunoSEQ multiplex PCR; TCRdb lists only in-frame clones, some missing. The table lists approximately 140,000 clones, around 84% of them singletons, with around 10% in the top ten. The sequenced sample was PBMCs. The receptors here all came from a man younger than 35 in good health and CMV-seropositive.

This chain links TRBV6-5 with TRBJ1-3; tentatively, D is TRBD1 (5 bases). CDR1 is MNHEY and CDR2 is SVGAGI in the germline V gene. The CDR3 has 16 amino acids. The V end lost 4 bases, the J end lost 0 bases, and 13 bases lay between the germline ends. The DNA for the CDR3 is TGTGCCAGCAGTTTAGACACAGGCCACTCTGGAAACACCATATATTTT. Translation gives CASSLDTGHSGNTIYF.

This rearrangement joins TRBV2 to TRBJ2-5; D is unclear. Trimming left V 1 base short and J 5 bases short, with 11 bases between. The CDR3 contains 14 residues. CDR1 is SNHLY and CDR2 is FYNNEI in the germline V gene. The CDR3 is CASSEGYVPETQYF. The DNA of the CDR3 is TGTGCCAGCAGTGAAGGTTATGTCCCTGAGACCCAGTACTTC.

The chain couples TRBV5-6 to TRBJ2-3; TRBD2 agrees at 13 bases. CDR3 length: 17 amino acids. From germline, CDR1 is SGHDT and CDR2 YYEEEE. J gave up 6 bases and V 4 bases, and 11 bases lay outside the gene matches. Here the CDR3 DNA reads TGTGCCAGCAGCCTGAAGAGACTAGCGGGAGGCGGGGATACGCAGTATTTT. It specifies CASSLKRLAGGGDTQYF.

The chain joins TRBV5-1 to TRBJ2-5, with TRBD2 matching 13 bases. J gave up 4 bases and V 4 bases, and 13 bases lay outside the gene matches. Germline assignment: CDR1 SGHRS and CDR2 YFSETQ. The CDR3 contains 18 residues. CDR3 sequence reads: CASSPTPLAGGRAETQYF. CDR3 in DNA: TGCGCCAGCAGCCCTACCCCACTAGCGGGGGGGCGGGCAGAGACCCAGTACTTC.

The rearrangement joins TRBV28 to TRBJ2-5; TRBD2 matches 11 bases. The DNA end is more similar to TRBJ2-7, so the J call may be wrong. The CDR3 runs to 13 residues. The germline gives CDR1 MDHEN, CDR2 SYDVKM. Here the CDR3 DNA reads TGTGCCACCCTGACTAGCGGGGCCTACGAGCAGTACTTC. Translated, it gives CATLTSGAYEQYF.

The rearrangement joins TRBV27 to TRBJ1-6, with 9 bases aligning to TRBD1. CDR1 and CDR2 (germline): MNHEY, SMNVEV (reference sequence). This CDR3 region has 16 residues. V gave up 5 bases and J gave up 7 bases; unmatched junction bases: 9. The CDR3 region is CASSDPGQGGNSPLHF. The CDR3 DNA reads as TGTGCCAGCAGTGACCCGGGACAGGGAGGGAATTCACCCCTCCACTTT.

This clone has only one observation. This sequence joins TRBV5-1 and TRBJ2-1; D gene ambiguous. The CDR3 extends over 12 amino acids. From germline, CDR1 is SGHRS and CDR2 YFSETQ. Trimming took off 2 bases at V and 7 bases at J, with 7 bases between the two ends. CDR3 region: CASSFLRNEQFF. CDR3 nucleotide sequence: TGCGCCAGCAGCTTTTTGAGGAATGAGCAGTTCTTC.

This rearrangement joins TRBV5-1 to TRBJ2-1; TRBD1 matches 11 bases. The trim removed 4 bases at V and 4 bases at J, leaving 4 bases unmatched. CDR1 SGHRS and CDR2 YFSETQ come from the germline V gene. This CDR3 is built from 15 residues. The CDR3 sequence is CASSHGTGGYNEQFF. CDR3 bases: TGCGCCAGCAGCCACGGGACAGGGGGATACAATGAGCAGTTCTTC.

The chain recombines TRBV29-1 with TRBJ2-1, with D maybe TRBD2 (5 bases). CDR1 and CDR2 from the germline V gene are SQVTM and ANQGSEA. The germline V and J ends were trimmed by 7 bases and 9 bases, with 10 bases remaining between them. CDR3 size: 10 residues. This CDR3 reads CSAHSGEQFF. The CDR3 DNA sequence: TGCAGCGCCCACAGCGGTGAGCAGTTCTTC.

The rearrangement joins TRBV15 to TRBJ1-1; perhaps TRBD1 as D (5 bases). Germline CDR1 reads LNHNV; CDR2 reads YYDKDF (reference sequence). The CDR3 length is 15 residues. Trimming pared 3 bases from V and 5 bases from J, leaving 16 bases between. CDR3 protein: CATSRGGNALTEAFF. In nucleotides, the CDR3 is TGTGCCACCAGCAGGGGGGGGAACGCCCTTACTGAAGCTTTCTTT.

Worth noting for this clone: A read error may produce the germline difference seen at one junction end. V and J are TRBV2 and TRBJ2-3, with no clear D. Germline V CDR1 and CDR2: SNHLY, FYNNEI. CDR3 length: 12 residues. CDR3: CASRRFTETQYF. The CDR3 bases are TGTGCCAGCAGGCGATTCACAGAAACGCAGTATTTT. The whole variable domain, remainder taken from reference TRBV2 and TRBJ2-3, is EPEVTQTPSHQVTQMGQEVILRCVPISNHLYFYWYRQILGQKVEFLVSFYNNEISEKSEIFDDQFSVERPDGSNFTLKIRSTKLEDSAMYFCASRRFTETQYFGPGTRLTVL.

The gene calls are TRBV5-4 and TRBJ1-1, with D possibly matching TRBD1 (6 bases). Germline V gives CDR1 SGHNT, CDR2 YYREEE (reference sequence). CDR3 length: 15 residues. Trimming took off 5 bases at V and 2 bases at J, with 16 bases between the two ends. The chain's CDR3 is CASRGGAGDNTEAFF. CDR3 in DNA: TGTGCCAGCAGGGGGGGGGCAGGAGATAACACTGAAGCTTTCTTT.

The chain combines TRBV15 with TRBJ1-4; 7 bases are shared with TRBD1. The germline V gene encodes CDR1 LNHNV and CDR2 YYDKDF (reference sequence). The CDR3 has 15 residues. Unmatched junction bases numbered 11, after V lost 5 bases and J lost 8 bases. The CDR3 DNA reads as TGTGCCACCAGCGACAATCAGGGGGTTCGGGAAAAACTGTTTTTT. Translated: CATSDNQGVREKLFF.

The chain is built from TRBV10-3 and TRBJ2-5; the match to TRBD1 covers 9 bases. CDR1 and CDR2 (germline): ENHRY, SYGVKD. The CDR3 is 14 amino acids. The ends lost 2 bases at V and 4 bases at J; junction bases unmatched: 2. The CDR3 bases are TGTGCCATCAGTGAGACAGGGGGCACAGAGACCCAGTACTTC. Residues: CAISETGGTETQYF.

The J gene is TRBJ1-1, the V gene TRBV4-1; no firm D call. V was pared by 0 bases and J by 0 bases, with 8 bases between. Germline CDR1 and CDR2: MGHRA and YSYEKL. This CDR3 contains 15 residues. The CDR3 is CASSQEPGMNTEAFF. The CDR3 nucleotides read TGCGCCAGCAGCCAAGAACCAGGAATGAACACTGAAGCTTTCTTT.

The CDR3 DNA reads as TGTGCCAGCAGCCCCTGGGGGGAGACCTACTACGAGCAGTACTTC. This translates into CASSPWGETYYEQYF. The chain links TRBV9 to TRBJ2-7, with a weak D call TRBD2 (6 bases). The length of the CDR3 is 15 residues. CDR1 is SGDLS and CDR2 is YYNGEE in the germline V gene. V was pared by 4 bases and J by 3 bases, with 17 bases between.

This clone occurred once. The CDR3 DNA follows: TGCGCCAGCAGCTCCGGGACAGGGGTCAATGAGCAGTTCTTC. Its translation is CASSSGTGVNEQFF. The rearrangement links TRBV5-1 to TRBJ2-1; TRBD1 matches at 10 bases. The trim removed 3 bases at V and 6 bases at J, leaving 3 bases unmatched. CDR3 length: 14 residues. In germline, CDR1 is SGHRS, CDR2 YFSETQ.

This clone was seen more than once but under ten times. The chain links TRBV5-1 to TRBJ1-2; weak D call: TRBD1 (6 bases). Germline CDR1 SGHRS, CDR2 YFSETQ. V lost 4 bases and J 8 bases, leaving 12 bases between the germline ends. The length of the CDR3 is 12 residues. This CDR3 is CASSAGVRGYTF. The CDR3 DNA follows: TGCGCCAGCAGCGCAGGGGTGCGAGGCTACACCTTC.

This chain connects TRBV18 to TRBJ1-1; tentative D call: TRBD1 (6 bases). The length of the CDR3 is 15 residues. Germline V lookup: CDR1 KGHSH, CDR2 LQKENI. V gave up 3 bases and J gave up 6 bases, with 17 bases separating them. CDR3 sequence: CASSPQGFRYAEAFF. The CDR3 nucleotides are TGTGCCAGCTCACCTCAGGGGTTCAGGTATGCTGAAGCTTTCTTT.

The CDR3 nucleotides read TGTGCCAGCATGGGTGAGGGAAGCTCTGGAAACACCATATATTTT. Amino acids: CASMGEGSSGNTIYF. This chain joins TRBV2 and TRBJ1-3, with D unclear. With 7 bases removed from V and 0 bases from J, the gap between germline ends came to 13 bases. Per the germline V gene, CDR1 is SNHLY and CDR2 is FYNNEI. The CDR3 covers 15 residues.

J is TRBJ2-5 and V is TRBV6-6; D unresolved. Germline V gene lookup returns CDR1 MNHNY and CDR2 SVGAGI (reference sequence). The ends were cut back, 6 bases at V and 7 bases at J, with 12 bases in the middle. The CDR3 spans 12 residues. CDR3: CASRTQEGTQYF. In DNA, the CDR3 is TGTGCCAGCAGGACTCAAGAAGGGACCCAGTACTTC.

The V gene is TRBV5-1, the J gene TRBJ2-1; D may be TRBD2 (5 bases). There are 16 residues in the CDR3. Germline V CDR1 and CDR2: SGHRS, YFSETQ. V was trimmed by 0 bases and J by 10 bases, leaving 20 bases between them. The CDR3 sequence is CASSLAVPNPGGEQFF. CDR3 in DNA: TGCGCCAGCAGCTTGGCGGTTCCGAACCCCGGCGGGGAGCAGTTCTTC.

The chain links TRBV2 to TRBJ2-1; TRBD1 might be the D (6 bases). The CDR3 has 15 amino acids. Trimming pared 4 bases from V and 0 bases from J, leaving 10 bases between. Germline V gene sequence: CDR1 SNHLY, CDR2 FYNNEI. The CDR3 sequence is CASSGDTSSYNEQFF. The CDR3 coding sequence is TGTGCCAGCAGTGGGGACACGAGCTCCTACAATGAGCAGTTCTTC.

The J gene is TRBJ2-6, the V gene TRBV11-3; 7 nucleotides line up with TRBD1. The germline CDR1 and CDR2 sequences are SGHNT and YENEEA. Losses at the gene ends were 3 bases for V and 0 bases for J; bases not matched to a gene: 5. The CDR3 sequence is 17 residues long. Here the CDR3 DNA reads TGTGCCAGCAGCTTGGGACAGATACGCTCTGGGGCCAACGTCCTGACTTTC. Protein: CASSLGQIRSGANVLTF.

The V call is TRBV6-1, the J call TRBJ1-5; possible D gene TRBD1, 6 bases. Germline CDR1 and CDR2: MNHNS and SASEGT. The CDR3 runs to 16 residues. Deletions cut 2 bases from V and 0 bases from J, with 11 bases between. CDR3 nucleotides: TGTGCCAGCAGTGAACGAGGGGGATATAGCAATCAGCCCCAGCATTTT. It codes for CASSERGGYSNQPQHF.

The V call is TRBV27, the J call TRBJ1-1; D remains unclear. CDR1 MNHEY and CDR2 SMNVEV come from the germline V gene (reference sequence). The CDR3 length is 15 residues. V was trimmed by 1 base and J by 1 base, leaving 10 bases between them. CDR3 residues: CASSLWAQPNTEAFF. CDR3 nucleotides: TGTGCCAGCAGTTTATGGGCCCAGCCGAACACTGAAGCTTTCTTT.

This rearrangement joins TRBV5-1 to TRBJ2-6; a weak D match, TRBD1 (5 bases). CDR1 and CDR2 (germline): SGHRS, YFSETQ. The CDR3 is made up of 17 amino acids. V lost 2 bases to trimming and J lost 3 bases, with 15 bases between them. Here the CDR3 reads CASSFETATFGANVLTF. The CDR3 DNA follows: TGCGCCAGCAGCTTTGAGACAGCCACCTTTGGGGCCAACGTCCTGACTTTC.

The V and J genes are TRBV7-8 and TRBJ1-1, with D hard to call. CDR1 SGHVS and CDR2 FQNEAQ come from the germline V gene. The CDR3 length is 13 residues. Trimming took 5 bases from V and 1 from J, leaving 8 bases between them. CDR3 in amino acids: CASSLSRNTEAFF. Here the CDR3 DNA reads TGTGCCAGCAGCCTAAGCCGGAACACTGAAGCTTTCTTT.

As to this clone: The same CDR3 arises from other DNA sequences in this sample as well. The rearrangement links TRBV13 to TRBJ2-2; D perhaps matches TRBD1 (6 bases). The CDR3 runs 15 residues. Between the trimmed V and J ends, which lost 0 bases and 4 bases, there was a span of 9 bases. Germline V gives CDR1 PRHDT, CDR2 FYEKMQ (reference sequence). CDR3 nucleotide sequence: TGTGCCAGCAGCTTAGGACAGGGTGCCACCGGGGAGCTGTTTTTT. Translated: CASSLGQGATGELFF.